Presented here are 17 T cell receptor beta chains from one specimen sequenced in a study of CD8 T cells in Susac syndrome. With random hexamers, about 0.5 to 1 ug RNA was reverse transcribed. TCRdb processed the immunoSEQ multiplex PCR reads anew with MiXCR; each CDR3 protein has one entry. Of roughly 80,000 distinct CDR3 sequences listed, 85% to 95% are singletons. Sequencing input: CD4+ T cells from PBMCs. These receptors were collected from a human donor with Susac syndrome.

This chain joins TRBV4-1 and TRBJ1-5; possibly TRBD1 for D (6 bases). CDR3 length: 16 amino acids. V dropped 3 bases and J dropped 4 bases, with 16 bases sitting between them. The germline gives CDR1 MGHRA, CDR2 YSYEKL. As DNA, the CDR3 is TGCGCCAGCAGCCATCCCGGGTCAGGGGCAAATCAGCCCCAGCATTTT. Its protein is CASSHPGSGANQPQHF.

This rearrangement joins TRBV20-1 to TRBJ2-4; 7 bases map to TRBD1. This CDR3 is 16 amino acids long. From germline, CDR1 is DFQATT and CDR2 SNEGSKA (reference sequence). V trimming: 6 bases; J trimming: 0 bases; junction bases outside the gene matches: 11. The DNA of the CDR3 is TGCAGTGCCGGACAGGATGGGCTCGGAGCCAAAAACATTCAGTACTTC. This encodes CSAGQDGLGAKNIQYF.

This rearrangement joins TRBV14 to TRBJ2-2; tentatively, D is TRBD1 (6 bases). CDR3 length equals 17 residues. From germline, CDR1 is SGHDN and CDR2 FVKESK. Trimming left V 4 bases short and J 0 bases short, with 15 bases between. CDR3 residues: CASSRLQGYANTGELFF. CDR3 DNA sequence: TGTGCCAGCAGCCGGTTACAGGGATACGCGAACACCGGGGAGCTGTTTTTT.

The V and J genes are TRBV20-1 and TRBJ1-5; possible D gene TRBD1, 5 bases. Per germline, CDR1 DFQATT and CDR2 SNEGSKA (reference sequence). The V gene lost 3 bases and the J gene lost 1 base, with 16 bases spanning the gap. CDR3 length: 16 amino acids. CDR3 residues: CSASSGGSLSNQPQHF. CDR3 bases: TGCAGTGCTAGCTCCGGGGGGTCGTTAAGCAATCAGCCCCAGCATTTT.

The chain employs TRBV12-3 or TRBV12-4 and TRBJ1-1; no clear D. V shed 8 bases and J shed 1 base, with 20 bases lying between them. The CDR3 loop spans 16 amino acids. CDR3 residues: CASGPLAGRQNTEAFF. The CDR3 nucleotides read TGTGCCAGCGGTCCACTTGCGGGCAGACAGAACACTGAAGCTTTCTTT.

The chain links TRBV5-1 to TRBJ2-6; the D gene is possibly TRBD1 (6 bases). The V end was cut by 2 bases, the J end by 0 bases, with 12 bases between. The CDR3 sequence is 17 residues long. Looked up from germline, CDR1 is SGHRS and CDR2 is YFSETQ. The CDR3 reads CASSFGTPTSGANVLTF. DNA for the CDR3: TGCGCCAGCAGCTTTGGGACACCGACCTCTGGGGCCAACGTCCTGACTTTC.

CDR3 sequence: CSARRTPNTGELFF. The DNA for the CDR3 is TGCAGTGCTAGACGGACCCCGAACACCGGGGAGCTGTTTTTT. This sequence joins TRBV20-1 and TRBJ2-2; D unclear. CDR1 DFQATT and CDR2 SNEGSKA come from the germline V gene (reference sequence). This CDR3 is built from 14 residues. Trimming took 2 bases from V and 0 from J, leaving 7 bases between them.

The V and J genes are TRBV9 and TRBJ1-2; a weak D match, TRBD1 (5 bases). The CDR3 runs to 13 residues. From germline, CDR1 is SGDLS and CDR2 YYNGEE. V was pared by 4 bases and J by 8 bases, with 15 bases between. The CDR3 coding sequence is TGTGCCAGCAGCATTTCAGGGACGAGAGGCTACACCTTC. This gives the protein CASSISGTRGYTF.

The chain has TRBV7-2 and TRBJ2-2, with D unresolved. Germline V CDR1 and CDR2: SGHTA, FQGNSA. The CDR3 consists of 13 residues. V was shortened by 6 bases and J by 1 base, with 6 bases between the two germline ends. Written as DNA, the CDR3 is TGTGCCAGCAGTACTTGGAACACCGGGGAGCTGTTTTTT. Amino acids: CASSTWNTGELFF. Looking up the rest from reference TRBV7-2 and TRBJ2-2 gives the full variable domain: GAGVSQSPSNKVTEKGKDVELRCDPISGHTALYWYRQSLGQGLEFLIYFQGNSAPDKSGLPSDRFSAERTGGSVSTLTIQRTQQEDSAVYLCASSTWNTGELFFGEGSRLTVL.

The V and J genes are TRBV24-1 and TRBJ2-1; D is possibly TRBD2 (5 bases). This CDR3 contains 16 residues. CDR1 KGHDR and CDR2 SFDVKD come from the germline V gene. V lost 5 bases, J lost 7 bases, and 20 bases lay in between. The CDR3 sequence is CATSAYESGGGNEQFF. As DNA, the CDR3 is TGTGCCACCAGTGCTTACGAAAGCGGTGGAGGTAATGAGCAGTTCTTC.

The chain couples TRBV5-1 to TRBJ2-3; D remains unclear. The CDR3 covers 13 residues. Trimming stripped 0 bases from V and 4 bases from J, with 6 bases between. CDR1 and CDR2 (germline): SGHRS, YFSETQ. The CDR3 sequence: CASSLAFADTQYF. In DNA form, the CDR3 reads TGCGCCAGCAGCTTGGCCTTTGCAGATACGCAGTATTTT. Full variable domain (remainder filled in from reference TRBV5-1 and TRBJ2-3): KAGVTQTPRYLIKTRGQQVTLSCSPISGHRSVSWYQQTPGQGLQFLFEYFSETQRNKGNFPGRFSGRQFSNSRSEMNVSTLELGDSALYLCASSLAFADTQYFGPGTRLTVL.

This CDR3 reads CASSQGYRQPQHF. As DNA, the CDR3 is TGTGCCAGCAGCCAAGGGTATCGCCAGCCCCAGCATTTT. The gene calls are TRBV3-1 and TRBJ1-5; D remains unclear. V lost 1 base and J 7 bases, leaving 8 bases between the germline ends. The length of the CDR3 is 13 residues. Germline V CDR1 and CDR2: LGHDT, YNNKEL (reference sequence).

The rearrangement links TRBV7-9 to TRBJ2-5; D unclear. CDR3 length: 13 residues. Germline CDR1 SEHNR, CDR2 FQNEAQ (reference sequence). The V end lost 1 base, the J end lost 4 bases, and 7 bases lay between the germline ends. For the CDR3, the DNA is TGTGCCAGCAGCTTAGTCGGTGGAGAGACCCAGTACTTC. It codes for CASSLVGGETQYF.

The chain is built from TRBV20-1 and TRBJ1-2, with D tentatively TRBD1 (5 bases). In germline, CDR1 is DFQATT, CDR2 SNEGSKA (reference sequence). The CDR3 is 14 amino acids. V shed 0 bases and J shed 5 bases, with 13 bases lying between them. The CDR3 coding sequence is TGCAGTGCTAGAGATCGTAGGGGCCTTTATGGCTACACCTTC. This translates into CSARDRRGLYGYTF.

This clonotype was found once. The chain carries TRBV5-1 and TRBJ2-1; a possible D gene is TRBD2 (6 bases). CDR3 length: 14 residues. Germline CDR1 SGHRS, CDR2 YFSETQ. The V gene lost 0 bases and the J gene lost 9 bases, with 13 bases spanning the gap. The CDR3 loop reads CASSLGPRESEQFF. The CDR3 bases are TGCGCCAGCAGCTTGGGCCCCCGGGAGAGTGAGCAGTTCTTC.

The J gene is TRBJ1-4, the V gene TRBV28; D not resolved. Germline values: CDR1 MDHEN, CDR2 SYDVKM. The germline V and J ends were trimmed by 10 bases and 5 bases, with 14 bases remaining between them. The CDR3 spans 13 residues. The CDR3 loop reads CAIKVGGNEKLFF. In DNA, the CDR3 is TGTGCCATCAAAGTAGGAGGGAATGAAAAACTGTTTTTT.

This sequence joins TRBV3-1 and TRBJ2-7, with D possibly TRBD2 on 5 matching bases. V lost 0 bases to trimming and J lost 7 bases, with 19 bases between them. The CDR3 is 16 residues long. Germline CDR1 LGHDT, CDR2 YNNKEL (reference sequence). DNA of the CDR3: TGTGCCAGCAGCCAAGAAGTAGTACGGATTACGGGGGAGCAGTACTTC. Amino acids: CASSQEVVRITGEQYF.